The next 24 T cell receptor beta chains were all read from a single sample in a study of regulatory T cells in long-lasting Graves disease. Assembly of TCR beta libraries relied on iRepertoire HTBI primers together with Arm-PCR of CDR3 regions. TCRdb reprocessed the multiplex PCR reads via MiXCR and lists one record per CDR3 protein. The sample gives 400,000 to 550,000 distinct CDR3 sequences, about a sixth of which show up once; 9.5% to 12% is in the top ten. The time point is: newly diagnosed GD, antithyroid drugs for less than 3 months. After RNA was extracted from PBMCs, the TCR library was made from it. These same records also appear under a second study, on T cells in Graves' hyperthyroidism and ophthalmopathy.

The input for sequencing was peripheral blood mononuclear cells (PBMCs), taken at new diagnosis, from a patient treated with antithyroid drugs. Source of these receptors: a woman aged 25 to 39 with Graves disease.

The chain is built from TRBV5-1 and TRBJ2-7, with D tentatively TRBD2 (6 bases). CDR1 and CDR2 (germline): SGHRS, YFSETQ. The length of the CDR3 is 15 residues. V shed 7 bases and J shed 7 bases, with 24 bases lying between them. The CDR3 loop is CASVSGTSSYNEQYF. In DNA, the CDR3 is TGCGCCAGCGTTAGCGGCACTAGCTCCTACAATGAGCAGTACTTC.

In the case of this clonotype: A junction boundary mismatches the germline segment, possibly from a read error. The chain joins TRBV5-8 to TRBJ2-1, with D possibly called TRBD1 or TRBD2 (5 bases each). The length of the CDR3 is 17 residues. Looked up from germline, CDR1 is SGHTS and CDR2 is YDEGEE. The CDR3 DNA is TGTGCCAGCAGCTCGTATTCCAGGGCTAGCTCCTACAATGACCAGTTCTTC. It codes for CASSSYSRASSYNDQFF.

The sample holds many counts of this clonotype. V gene TRBV7-8 combines with J gene TRBJ2-1; D unresolved. CDR1 is SGHVS and CDR2 is FQNEAQ in the germline V gene. The CDR3 spans 16 residues. The V end was cut by 4 bases, the J end by 0 bases, with 13 bases between. CDR3 residues: CASSSQRTSSYNEQFF. For the CDR3, the DNA is TGTGCCAGCAGCTCCCAGCGCACAAGCTCCTACAATGAGCAGTTCTTC.

In this sample, this clonotype turned up many times. The CDR3, as DNA: TGTGCCAGCTCACCAGTCGAGGGACTCAATCAGCCCCAGCATTTT. It is translated as CASSPVEGLNQPQHF. This sequence joins TRBV18 and TRBJ1-5; maybe TRBD1 (5 bases). V was trimmed by 2 bases and J by 3 bases, leaving 11 bases between them. Germline CDR1 reads KGHSH; CDR2 reads LQKENI. The CDR3 loop spans 15 amino acids.

Worth noting for this clonotype: Just one base apart from a much larger clone, this may be a read error. V is TRBV11-2 and J is TRBJ2-7; D may be TRBD2 (5 bases). Trimming removed 3 bases at V and 7 bases at J, with 16 bases between. The CDR3 has 14 amino acids. Germline V gives CDR1 SGHAT, CDR2 FQNNGV. DNA for the CDR3: TGTGCCAGCAGCTTCCTAGCAGGCTACAATGAGCAGTACTTC. It yields the protein CASSFLAGYNEQYF.

Comments on this clonotype: With a far larger clone one base away, a read error is the likely cause. This sequence joins TRBV20-1 and TRBJ2-1, with 13 bases that match TRBD2. The CDR3 length is 16 residues. J gave up 10 bases and V 0 bases, and 9 bases lay outside the gene matches. The germline CDR1 and CDR2 sequences are DFQATT and SNEGSKA (reference sequence). CDR3 residues: CSARDFTSGRVGEQFF. The CDR3 coding sequence is TGCAGTGCTAGAGATTTCACTAGCGGGAGGGTGGGCGAGCAGTTCTTC.

Many counts were recorded for this clonotype. The rearrangement uses TRBV20-1 and TRBJ2-7, with D possibly being TRBD1 (6 bases). The CDR3 has 14 residues. Germline CDR1 is DFQATT and CDR2 is SNEGSKA (reference sequence). With 2 bases removed from V and 2 bases from J, the gap between germline ends came to 13 bases. CDR3 protein: CSARIRDKTYEQYF. The CDR3 DNA is TGCAGTGCTAGAATTCGGGACAAAACCTACGAGCAGTACTTC.

This clonotype showed up many times. V gene TRBV5-1 combines with J gene TRBJ2-5; possible D gene TRBD2, 6 bases. This CDR3 is built from 14 residues. CDR1 is SGHRS, CDR2 YFSETQ, per germline. Trimming removed 1 base from V and 3 bases from J, with 10 bases in between. The CDR3 DNA sequence: TGCGCCAGCAGCTTGTACCCGGGAGAAGAGACCCAGTACTTC. This gives the protein CASSLYPGEETQYF.

This clonotype was observed at least ten times. The CDR3 region has the DNA TGTGCTGAGTCAGGGGGCTCCTACAATGAGCAGTTCTTC. It yields the protein CAESGGSYNEQFF. The rearrangement links TRBV6-1 to TRBJ2-1, with 7 positions matching TRBD1. The CDR3 has 13 residues. Germline CDR1 MNHNS, CDR2 SASEGT.

There are a few counts of this clonotype. The chain carries TRBV7-9 and TRBJ1-4, with a weak D call TRBD1 (6 bases). The CDR3 is 15 amino acids. V was shortened by 5 bases and J by 8 bases, with 18 bases between the two germline ends. Germline V CDR1 and CDR2: SEHNR, FQNEAQ (reference sequence). CDR3 amino acids: CASSPVSRGGEKLFF. The CDR3 bases are TGTGCCAGCAGCCCGGTCTCCAGGGGTGGCGAAAAACTGTTTTTT.

The V and J genes are TRBV15 and TRBJ1-5; unclear D gene. Germline CDR1 and CDR2: LNHNV and YYDKDF (reference sequence). The CDR3 sequence is 16 residues long. V was trimmed by 0 bases and J by 3 bases, leaving 12 bases between them. In nucleotides, the CDR3 is TGTGCCACCAGCAGAGATCATGTAACAGACAATCAGCCCCAGCATTTT. It codes for CATSRDHVTDNQPQHF. The whole variable domain, filled in from reference TRBV15 and TRBJ1-5, reads DAMVIQNPRYQVTQFGKPVTLSCSQTLNHNVMYWYQQKSSQAPKLLFHYYDKDFNNEADTPDNFQSRRPNTSFCFLDIRSPGLGDTAMYLCATSRDHVTDNQPQHFGDGTRLSIL.

This clonotype was detected ten times or more. The chain recombines TRBV24-1 with TRBJ2-1, with D possibly matching TRBD2 (6 bases). Trimming removed 3 bases from V and 3 bases from J, with 14 bases in between. CDR3 length: 16 amino acids. Germline V gene data show CDR1 as KGHDR and CDR2 as SFDVKD. The CDR3 nucleotides are TGTGCCACCAGTGATCTAAGCGGGTCCGACTACAATGAGCAGTTCTTC. Its translation is CATSDLSGSDYNEQFF.

In its sample, this clonotype was seen many times. Here the CDR3 DNA reads TGCAGTGCTAGCCGAGCTACCACTGAAGCTTTCTTT. It encodes CSASRATTEAFF. V gene TRBV20-1 combines with J gene TRBJ1-1, with no clear D. This CDR3 has 12 amino acids. The V gene lost 3 bases and the J gene lost 4 bases, with 9 bases spanning the gap. Germline values: CDR1 DFQATT, CDR2 SNEGSKA (reference sequence).

In regard to this clonotype: One end of the junction does not line up with germline, which may come from a read error. V gene TRBV18 combines with J gene TRBJ1-2, with 7 bases that match TRBD1. Germline values: CDR1 KGHSH, CDR2 LQKENI. There are 14 residues in the CDR3. CDR3 sequence: CASSPPGQVYGHTF. CDR3 coding DNA: TGTGCCAGCTCACCACCAGGACAGGTTTATGGCCACACCTTC.

On this clonotype itself: One end of the junction varies from germline; a read error may be responsible. The chain recombines TRBV4-3 with TRBJ2-1; D not resolved. Per germline, CDR1 LGHNA and CDR2 YSLEER. The CDR3 is 13 residues long. CDR3 nucleotide sequence: TGCGCCAGCAGCCTCCTTCAGCTGGATGATCAGTTCTTC. This sequence encodes CASSLLQLDDQFF.

This clonotype turned up a few times. The CDR3 DNA reads TGTGCCAGCAGCTCTCCGGGACGGAGGATATACGAGCAGTACTTC. As protein: CASSSPGRRIYEQYF. The rearrangement links TRBV6-2 or TRBV6-3 to TRBJ2-7; D possibly matches TRBD1 or TRBD2 (5 bases each). The CDR3 totals 15 residues. From germline, CDR1 is MNHEY and CDR2 SVGEGT. The ends were cut back, 6 bases at V and 4 bases at J, with 19 bases in the middle.

This clonotype was observed at least ten times. The chain combines TRBV11-2 with TRBJ1-1; no clear D. The V gene lost 3 bases and the J gene lost 3 bases, with 17 bases spanning the gap. This CDR3 comprises 16 residues. Looked up from germline, CDR1 is SGHAT and CDR2 is FQNNGV. This CDR3 reads CASSLMVGVLHTEAFF. The CDR3 DNA sequence: TGTGCCAGCAGCTTGATGGTCGGTGTTCTTCACACTGAAGCTTTCTTT.

In this sample, this clonotype turned up a few times. The chain recombines TRBV24-1 with TRBJ1-2; weak D call: TRBD1 (6 bases). Germline V lookup: CDR1 KGHDR, CDR2 SFDVKD. The V end lost 10 bases, the J end lost 8 bases, and 19 bases lay between the germline ends. The CDR3 is made up of 13 amino acids. The CDR3 spells CATSETGGSGYTF. CDR3 sequence (DNA): TGTGCCACGTCGGAGACAGGAGGTTCCGGCTACACCTTC.

Ten or more counts support this clonotype. This chain joins TRBV7-9 and TRBJ2-7; D gene uncertain. V was pared by 3 bases and J by 0 bases, with 12 bases between. This CDR3 contains 15 residues. Germline loops: CDR1 SEHNR, CDR2 FQNEAQ (reference sequence). This chain's CDR3 is CASSFTGVSSYEQYF. CDR3 in DNA: TGTGCCAGCAGCTTCACGGGCGTTAGCTCCTACGAGCAGTACTTC.

This clonotype occurred many times. The gene calls are TRBV2 and TRBJ2-7; D might be TRBD2 (5 bases). Germline assignment: CDR1 SNHLY and CDR2 FYNNEI. Between the trimmed V and J ends, which lost 6 bases and 0 bases, there was a span of 12 bases. There are 14 residues in the CDR3. CDR3 in DNA: TGTGCCAGCAGGCGTGGGGAGAGCTCCTACGAGCAGTACTTC. Its translation is CASRRGESSYEQYF.

This clonotype was counted between two and nine times. The V and J genes are TRBV20-1 and TRBJ2-7; unclear D gene. CDR3 length: 15 residues. In germline, CDR1 is DFQATT, CDR2 SNEGSKA (reference sequence). V lost 6 bases, J lost 6 bases, and 24 bases lay in between. CDR3 in DNA: TGCAGTGCGGCACCGGGTCCCCCAGGATTCTTCGAGCAGTACTTC. Translated: CSAAPGPPGFFEQYF.

Many counts were recorded for this clonotype. The V gene is TRBV20-1, the J gene TRBJ1-1, with TRBD1 matching over 7 bases. V lost 7 bases to trimming and J lost 5 bases; unmatched junction nucleotides: 13. The CDR3 has 14 residues. Germline V gene data show CDR1 as DFQATT and CDR2 as SNEGSKA (reference sequence). Written as DNA, the CDR3 is TGCAGTGTTTTTTCAAGGGGGCGAAGGACTGAAGCTTTCTTT. Its protein is CSVFSRGRRTEAFF.

The chain recombines TRBV10-3 with TRBJ2-3; 10 bases map to TRBD2. Germline V lookup: CDR1 ENHRY, CDR2 SYGVKD. V dropped 6 bases and J dropped 3; count of bases not matched to a gene: 9. The CDR3 extends over 16 amino acids. CDR3 region: CAISVSGTSVTDTQYF. CDR3 nucleotides: TGTGCCATCAGCGTATCCGGGACTAGCGTGACAGATACGCAGTATTTT.

On this clonotype itself: One end of the junction is discordant with germline, which a read error may explain. This chain joins TRBV2 and TRBJ2-3; D is perhaps TRBD2 (7 bases). The CDR3 runs 15 residues. Germline-derived CDR1 and CDR2 are SNHLY and FYNNEI. The CDR3 DNA is TGTGCCAGCAGGGCCGGGGGGCCGGGCACAGATGCGCAGTATTTT. Protein sequence: CASRAGGPGTDAQYF.